Listed here are 16 T cell receptor beta chains from one sample, sequenced in a study of blood T cell repertoires in COVID-19. The data were produced by immunoSEQ multiplex PCR, yet TCRdb's version contains in-frame clones alone and is incomplete. The sample has 490,000 or so clones, approximately 90% seen once. Sequencing used PBMCs or T cells enriched from blood (not recorded which). These receptors originate from a woman aged 55-70 years who had recovered from COVID-19.

This clone turned up a few times. J is TRBJ1-6 and V is TRBV6-6; TRBD1 agrees at 10 bases. The length of the CDR3 is 15 residues. The J segment lost 7 bases and the V segment lost 5 bases, leaving 5 bases of the junction unmatched. Germline CDR1 reads MNHNY; CDR2 reads SVGAGI (reference sequence). CDR3 bases: TGTGCCAGCAGTCTCCTGGGACAGGGGAATTCACCCCTCCACTTT. Protein: CASSLLGQGNSPLHF.

The chain's CDR3 is CASSSFPEAEQFF. CDR3 in DNA: TGTGCCAGCAGCTCCTTCCCTGAGGCCGAGCAGTTCTTC. The rearrangement joins TRBV11-3 to TRBJ2-1; D ambiguous. The CDR3 is 13 residues long. The germline CDR1 and CDR2 sequences are SGHNT and YENEEA. V was shortened by 4 bases and J by 10 bases, with 14 bases between the two germline ends. Drawing the rest from reference TRBV11-3 and TRBJ2-1, the complete variable domain is EAGVVQSPRYKIIEKKQPVAFWCNPISGHNTLYWYLQNLGQGPELLIRYENEEAVDDSQLPKDRFSAERLKGVDSTLKIQPAELGDSAVYLCASSSFPEAEQFFGPGTRLTVL.

The chain employs TRBV2 and TRBJ1-2, with 10 bases that match TRBD1. The J segment lost 6 bases and the V segment lost 8 bases, leaving 18 bases of the junction unmatched. Germline V CDR1 and CDR2: SNHLY, FYNNEI. The CDR3 extends over 17 amino acids. This chain's CDR3 is CASLPRPDRGRVDGYTF. The CDR3 DNA is TGTGCCAGCCTCCCAAGGCCCGACAGGGGGCGAGTCGATGGCTACACCTTC.

This sequence joins TRBV11-2 and TRBJ2-2; D possibly corresponds to TRBD2 (7 bases). The germline V gene encodes CDR1 SGHAT and CDR2 FQNNGV. The V end lost 5 bases, the J end lost 4 bases, and 23 bases lay between the germline ends. The length of the CDR3 is 18 residues. CDR3 sequence (DNA): TGTGCCAGCAGCCCCGCCCCTCGGGGGGCCTTCAGCACCGGGGAGCTGTTTTTT. Protein: CASSPAPRGAFSTGELFF.

This chain links TRBV19 with TRBJ1-5; the D is unclear. The CDR3 consists of 14 residues. Germline values: CDR1 LNHDA, CDR2 SQIVND (reference sequence). V lost 3 bases and J lost 7, with 13 bases in between. CDR3 DNA: TGTGCCAGTAGTATTTATCTTGGCGGCCAGCCCCAGCATTTT. Its protein product is CASSIYLGGQPQHF.

This clone appeared once. This same CDR3 is encoded by further DNA sequences in the sample. This chain links TRBV19 with TRBJ2-2; 7 bases fit TRBD2. The CDR3 spans 15 residues. Germline-derived CDR1 and CDR2 are LNHDA and SQIVND (reference sequence). V gave up 1 base and J gave up 5 bases; unmatched junction bases: 4. CDR3: CASSIGLAGTGELFF. The CDR3 DNA reads TGTGCCAGTAGTATAGGATTAGCGGGTACCGGGGAGCTGTTTTTT.

The V call is TRBV4-2, the J call TRBJ2-1, with 10 positions matching TRBD2. Germline CDR1 LGHNA, CDR2 YNFKEQ. This CDR3 has 16 residues. V dropped 4 bases and J dropped 8; count of bases not matched to a gene: 11. CDR3 coding DNA: TGTGCCAGCAGCCGGGGTAGCGGGGGGTTTCGCGATGAGCAGTTCTTC. Its protein product is CASSRGSGGFRDEQFF.

J is TRBJ2-5 and V is TRBV3-1 (or the pseudogene TRBV3-2); TRBD2 might be the D (6 bases). This CDR3 has 14 amino acids. The germline CDR1 and CDR2 sequences are LGHDT and YNNKEL (reference sequence). The V and J ends lost 3 bases and 0 bases respectively, with 8 bases between them. The CDR3 bases are TGTGCCAGCAGCCACTGGGAGGACCAAGAGACCCAGTACTTC. This sequence encodes CASSHWEDQETQYF.

V is TRBV21-1 and J is TRBJ2-7; whether TRBD2, the table's D call, matches the DNA was not checked. TRBV21-1 is assigned pseudogene status. The CDR3 spans 20 residues. CDR3 protein: CASSTYRTPGASGATYEQYF. The CDR3 nucleotides are TGTGCCAGCAGCACGTATAGGACTCCCGGGGCCAGCGGGGCGACCTACGAGCAGTACTTC.

A remark on this clone: One end of the junction does not line up with germline, which may come from a read error. The V gene is TRBV19, the J gene TRBJ1-1, with D possibly TRBD1 on 5 matching bases. Germline CDR1 is LNHDA and CDR2 is SQIVND (reference sequence). The CDR3 loop spans 13 amino acids. CDR3 bases: TGTGCCAGTAGGATAGACGGGGGGACTGAAGCTTTCTTT. It encodes CASRIDGGTEAFF.

V is TRBV7-8 and J is TRBJ2-7; D is possibly TRBD2 (5 bases). Trimming left V 8 bases short and J 2 bases short, with 13 bases between. Germline CDR1 reads SGHVS; CDR2 reads FQNEAQ. CDR3 length: 13 amino acids. Here the CDR3 DNA reads TGTGCCAGCTCCCCCGGAGGCCCCTACGAGCAGTACTTC. This translates into CASSPGGPYEQYF.

The count of this clone is one. This chain joins TRBV3-1 (or the pseudogene TRBV3-2) and TRBJ1-3; D uncertain. The CDR3 has 14 residues. The V end lost 4 bases, the J end lost 0 bases, and 7 bases lay between the germline ends. Germline V gives CDR1 LGHDT, CDR2 YNNKEL (reference sequence). The CDR3 reads CASSLGRSGNTIYF. CDR3 nucleotides: TGTGCCAGCAGCCTCGGTCGCTCTGGAAACACCATATATTTT.

DNA of the CDR3: TGTGCCTGGGGAGGGGGCTTTGACACTGAAGCTTTCTTT. Translated, it gives CAWGGGFDTEAFF. This chain uses TRBV30 with TRBJ1-1, with 7 nucleotides matching TRBD1. The CDR3 totals 13 residues. V lost 5 bases to trimming and J lost 3 bases; unmatched junction nucleotides: 6. Germline CDR1 is GTSNPN and CDR2 is SVGIG (reference sequence).

The chain uses TRBV24-1 and TRBJ2-2; D unresolved. V dropped 2 bases and J dropped 3 bases, with 15 bases sitting between them. This CDR3 has 17 amino acids. Germline loops: CDR1 KGHDR, CDR2 SFDVKD. The CDR3 DNA reads as TGTGCCACCAGTGATTCGACACAGCTGATGGACACCGGGGAGCTGTTTTTT. The encoded protein is CATSDSTQLMDTGELFF.

V usage is TRBV3-1 (or the pseudogene TRBV3-2) and J usage is TRBJ1-6; perhaps TRBD1 as D (6 bases). Germline-derived CDR1 and CDR2 are LGHDT and YNNKEL (reference sequence). The CDR3 runs 14 residues. Trimming took off 3 bases at V and 9 bases at J, with 12 bases between the two ends. The CDR3 reads CASSQGGGVSPLHF. The CDR3 DNA follows: TGTGCCAGCAGCCAGGGAGGGGGAGTTTCACCCCTCCACTTT.

The chain combines TRBV2 with TRBJ2-7; no clear D. With 7 bases removed from V and 0 bases from J, the gap between germline ends came to 4 bases. The CDR3 covers 11 residues. Germline V gene data show CDR1 as SNHLY and CDR2 as FYNNEI. CDR3 sequence: CASISSYEQYV. CDR3 DNA: TGTGCCAGCATCAGCTCCTACGAGCAGTACGTC.